This entry lists 25 T cell receptor beta chains sequenced from one sample in a study of shared clonotypes between healthy human individuals. Repertoires were generated with immunoSEQ multiplex PCR, while TCRdb's copy carries only in-frame clones and drops some. The sample includes about 2,200,000 clones, under 95% of them seen just once. Naive CD8 cells lacked CD45RO, underwent positive selection for CCR7 and left out terminally differentiated effector memory CD45RA+ cells. The sequenced material came from naive CD8+ T cells from PBMCs. These receptors all come from a man aged 18 to 29 in good health. Some clones in this sample may be carry-over from other donors' samples.

This clone was detected only a few times. The chain employs TRBV4-1 and TRBJ1-2; TRBD1 is a possible D gene (6 bases). Deletions cut 3 bases from V and 4 bases from J, with 12 bases between. This CDR3 spans 14 amino acids. Germline loops: CDR1 MGHRA, CDR2 YSYEKL. CDR3 loop: CASSHLGQTYGYTF. CDR3 in DNA: TGCGCCAGCAGCCACCTAGGACAGACCTATGGCTACACCTTC.

The gene calls are TRBV4-2 and TRBJ2-1, with 9 bases aligning to TRBD1. V was pared by 3 bases and J by 4 bases, with 7 bases of the junction left unmatched. CDR3 length: 16 residues. CDR1 is LGHNA and CDR2 is YNFKEQ in the germline V gene. The CDR3 loop is CASSQIGQGLYNEQFF. CDR3 in DNA: TGTGCCAGCAGCCAGATCGGACAGGGGCTATACAATGAGCAGTTCTTC.

The chain recombines TRBV19 with TRBJ2-1; TRBD2 aligns across 11 bases. V lost 5 bases, J lost 0 bases, and 15 bases stayed unmatched. Germline V gene data show CDR1 as LNHDA and CDR2 as SQIVND (reference sequence). The CDR3 spans 20 residues. In nucleotides, the CDR3 is TGTGCCAGTAGTCTCCAGACTAGCGGGGTTTATCGGGGCTCCTACAATGAGCAGTTCTTC. As protein: CASSLQTSGVYRGSYNEQFF.

The gene calls are TRBV19 and TRBJ2-1; D is perhaps TRBD2 (6 bases). Trimming took 3 bases from V and 0 from J, leaving 12 bases between them. This CDR3 is built from 16 residues. CDR1 and CDR2 from the germline V gene are LNHDA and SQIVND (reference sequence). The CDR3 nucleotides are TGTGCCAGTAGTATTAAACGGGGGAGCTCCTACAATGAGCAGTTCTTC. Protein sequence: CASSIKRGSSYNEQFF. Full variable domain (missing parts from reference TRBV19 and TRBJ2-1): DGGITQSPKYLFRKEGQNVTLSCEQNLNHDAMYWYRQDPGQGLRLIYYSQIVNDFQKGDIAEGYSVSREKKESFPLTVTSAQKNPTAFYLCASSIKRGSSYNEQFFGPGTRLTVL.

The chain carries TRBV5-1 and TRBJ2-1; TRBD2 agrees at 10 bases. This CDR3 contains 16 residues. CDR1 and CDR2 (germline): SGHRS, YFSETQ. The junction had 8 bases not matched to a gene; V was cut back by 1 base and J by 7 bases. CDR3 sequence reads: CASSLTSGIVGNEQFF. The CDR3 DNA sequence: TGCGCCAGCAGCTTGACTAGCGGGATCGTCGGGAATGAGCAGTTCTTC.

This chain links TRBV11-2 with TRBJ2-7; D perhaps matches TRBD1 (6 bases). The CDR3 sequence is 15 residues long. The V end was cut by 1 base, the J end by 1 base, with 11 bases between. The germline V gene has CDR1 SGHAT and CDR2 FQNNGV. CDR3 DNA sequence: TGTGCCAGCAGCTTAGGTCAGGGACATTCCTACGAGCAGTACTTC. Translating it yields CASSLGQGHSYEQYF.

The rearrangement joins TRBV7-8 to TRBJ2-1; D may be TRBD2 (6 bases). V was shortened by 5 bases and J by 3 bases, with 14 bases between the two germline ends. Per the germline V gene, CDR1 is SGHVS and CDR2 is FQNEAQ. There are 15 residues in the CDR3. CDR3 bases: TGTGCCAGCAGCCAATCGGGACTCCGCTACAATGAGCAGTTCTTC. Translated, it gives CASSQSGLRYNEQFF.

CDR3 loop: CASSSQFPGQGKDTQYF. CDR3 DNA: TGTGCCAGCAGCTCCCAATTTCCGGGACAGGGCAAAGATACGCAGTATTTT. V usage is TRBV12-1 and J usage is TRBJ2-3; TRBD1 is the table's D call and was not checked against the DNA. TRBV12-1 is tagged as a pseudogene. The CDR3 extends over 17 amino acids.

The J gene is TRBJ2-3, the V gene TRBV15; D call uncertain. Between the trimmed V and J ends, which lost 4 bases and 2 bases, there was a span of 7 bases. Germline V gene lookup returns CDR1 LNHNV and CDR2 YYDKDF (reference sequence). The CDR3 is made up of 13 amino acids. CDR3 sequence (DNA): TGTGCCACCAGCACAAAGACCACAGATACGCAGTATTTT. Protein: CATSTKTTDTQYF.

The rearrangement joins TRBV5-6 to TRBJ2-7, with D uncertain. Trimming stripped 4 bases from V and 0 bases from J, with 11 bases between. The germline CDR1 and CDR2 sequences are SGHDT and YYEEEE. The CDR3 runs 14 residues. CDR3 sequence (DNA): TGTGCCAGCAGCCCAGGCCTTAACTCCTACGAGCAGTACTTC. Translating it yields CASSPGLNSYEQYF.

The chain carries TRBV7-9 and TRBJ2-7; D gene uncertain. The CDR3 is 14 amino acids. V was pared by 1 base and J by 0 bases, with 7 bases between. The germline V gene has CDR1 SEHNR and CDR2 FQNEAQ (reference sequence). CDR3 nucleotide sequence: TGTGCCAGCAGCTTAGGCGCGAGCTCCTACGAGCAGTACTTC. Translating gives CASSLGASSYEQYF.

CDR3 sequence reads: CSVEFWGPNTGELFF. The CDR3, as DNA: TGCAGCGTTGAATTTTGGGGGCCGAACACCGGGGAGCTGTTTTTT. The chain employs TRBV29-1 and TRBJ2-2, with D perhaps TRBD1 (6 bases). V was trimmed by 2 bases and J by 0 bases, leaving 10 bases between them. The CDR3 has 15 residues. CDR1 SQVTM and CDR2 ANQGSEA come from the germline V gene.

The gene calls are TRBV5-1 and TRBJ1-4, with 7 nucleotides matching TRBD1. The CDR3 totals 15 residues. J gave up 0 bases and V 4 bases, and 3 bases lay outside the gene matches. Germline V CDR1 and CDR2: SGHRS, YFSETQ. The CDR3 coding sequence is TGCGCCAGCAGCGCAACAGGGGCAACTAATGAAAAACTGTTTTTT. Amino acid sequence: CASSATGATNEKLFF.

The chain joins TRBV4-1 to TRBJ2-5; 10 positions agree with TRBD2. Per the germline V gene, CDR1 is MGHRA and CDR2 is YSYEKL. The CDR3 totals 16 residues. The V gene end was trimmed by 4 bases and the J gene end by 0 bases; junction bases not matched to a gene: 5. CDR3: CASSPGTSEYQETQYF. CDR3 bases: TGCGCCAGCAGCCCCGGGACTAGCGAGTACCAAGAGACCCAGTACTTC.

This clone came up a few times. The J gene is TRBJ1-1, the V gene TRBV6-5; maybe TRBD1 (5 bases). Germline V gene data show CDR1 as MNHEY and CDR2 as SVGAGI. Trimming shortened V by 5 bases and J by 3 bases, and 13 bases separated the two germline ends. This CDR3 has 14 residues. Written as DNA, the CDR3 is TGTGCCAGCAGTCTCCACTCGGGGGACACTGAAGCTTTCTTT. Protein sequence: CASSLHSGDTEAFF.

The chain uses TRBV7-9 and TRBJ2-1; D gene ambiguous. Germline V CDR1 and CDR2: SEHNR, FQNEAQ (reference sequence). This CDR3 comprises 15 residues. V lost 1 base, J lost 0 bases, and 7 bases lay in between. CDR3: CASSLDVRSYNEQFF. In DNA form, the CDR3 reads TGTGCCAGCAGCTTAGACGTCCGCTCCTACAATGAGCAGTTCTTC.

This rearrangement joins TRBV7-9 to TRBJ2-4, with 8 bases aligning to TRBD1. Germline CDR1 reads SEHNR; CDR2 reads FQNEAQ (reference sequence). The CDR3 spans 18 residues. The V segment lost 4 bases and the J segment 1 base; nucleotides outside the gene matches: 12. In DNA, the CDR3 is TGTGCCAGCAGCTCGTCCCGACAGGGGAAAGGGGCCAAAAACATTCAGTACTTC. It encodes CASSSSRQGKGAKNIQYF.

J is TRBJ2-1 and V is TRBV7-3; 7 nucleotides match TRBD2. Germline CDR1 reads SGHTA; CDR2 reads FQGTGA. J lost 1 base, V lost 5 bases, and 5 bases had no gene match. CDR3 length: 15 amino acids. The chain's CDR3 is CASSKRDSSYNEQFF. The CDR3 nucleotides are TGTGCCAGCAGCAAGCGGGACTCTTCCTACAATGAGCAGTTCTTC. The full variable domain, in which reference TRBV7-3 and TRBJ2-1 provide the parts outside the CDR3, is GAGVSQTPSNKVTEKGKYVELRCDPISGHTALYWYRQSLGQGPEFLIYFQGTGAADDSGLPNDRFFAVRPEGSVSTLKIQRTERGDSAVYLCASSKRDSSYNEQFFGPGTRLTVL.

For this clone: The same CDR3 is also encoded by other DNA sequences in this sample. This chain connects TRBV7-8 to TRBJ1-4; no firm D call. Germline V gene data show CDR1 as SGHVS and CDR2 as FQNEAQ. V lost 1 base and J lost 4, with 4 bases in between. This CDR3 is built from 13 residues. CDR3 sequence reads: CASSLGFNEKLFF. The CDR3 DNA is TGTGCCAGCAGCTTAGGTTTTAATGAAAAACTGTTTTTT.

The genes are TRBV7-9 and TRBJ2-1; 9 nucleotides line up with TRBD2. Germline loops: CDR1 SEHNR, CDR2 FQNEAQ (reference sequence). V shed 8 bases, J shed 8 bases, and the junction held 16 bases outside the gene matches. The CDR3 consists of 16 residues. The CDR3 DNA follows: TGTGCCAGCCAACCCGGGTTTAGCGGGAGAGGGTATGAGCAGTTCTTC. This sequence encodes CASQPGFSGRGYEQFF.

V gene TRBV4-1 combines with J gene TRBJ2-2, with 7 bases lining up with TRBD1. CDR1 is MGHRA and CDR2 is YSYEKL in the germline V gene. After removal of 4 bases from V and 3 bases from J, the junction contained 8 bases not matched to a gene. The CDR3 extends over 16 amino acids. This CDR3 reads CASSRPDRADTGELFF. DNA of the CDR3: TGCGCCAGCAGCCGTCCAGACAGGGCGGACACCGGGGAGCTGTTTTTT.

The genes are TRBV27 and TRBJ2-6; D is uncertain. This CDR3 spans 17 amino acids. V was trimmed by 8 bases and J by 0 bases, leaving 17 bases between them. CDR1 MNHEY and CDR2 SMNVEV come from the germline V gene (reference sequence). This CDR3 is CASGRRVDVSGANVLTF. The CDR3 DNA sequence: TGTGCCAGCGGTAGAAGGGTCGATGTCTCTGGGGCCAACGTCCTGACTTTC.

This clone was seen a single time. The rearrangement joins TRBV27 to TRBJ2-1, with a possible D match to TRBD1 (6 bases). Germline CDR1 is MNHEY and CDR2 is SMNVEV (reference sequence). The CDR3 runs to 16 residues. With 4 bases removed from V and 1 base from J, the gap between germline ends came to 14 bases. CDR3 amino acids: CASSSATRGSYNEQFF. The CDR3, as DNA: TGTGCCAGCAGTTCGGCTACCAGGGGTTCCTACAATGAGCAGTTCTTC.

This sequence joins TRBV25-1 and TRBJ2-1; tentatively, D is TRBD1 or TRBD2 (5 bases each). Germline V gene sequence: CDR1 MGHDK, CDR2 SYGVNS. The length of the CDR3 is 12 residues. Trimming stripped 6 bases from V and 12 bases from J, with 15 bases between. CDR3 protein: CASSDSGLGQFF. CDR3 DNA: TGTGCCAGCAGCGACAGCGGATTGGGGCAGTTCTTC.

The chain is built from TRBV27 and TRBJ1-2; 8 positions agree with TRBD1. The CDR3 sequence is 14 residues long. The V segment lost 2 bases and the J segment 6 bases; nucleotides outside the gene matches: 5. CDR1 is MNHEY, CDR2 SMNVEV, per germline (reference sequence). The chain's CDR3 is CASSLGQGADGYTF. CDR3 nucleotides: TGTGCCAGCAGTTTAGGGCAGGGGGCAGATGGCTACACCTTC.